This T cell receptor (beta chain) was recorded in a study of vaccination effects on CD4 cells after COVID-19. General observations from the study: Post-vaccine spike-reactive clones in convalescents were mainly new vaccine-induced clones. Only a few convalescent patients and no early post-infection timepoints featured in the study.

This clone was detected only a few times. Its specificity is unknown. Clones were read by immunoSEQ multiplex PCR, and TCRdb kept only the in-frame ones, dropping some. This sample has about 70,000 clones, with around 70% found just once. The CDR3 contains 18 residues. Germline CDR1 LGHDT, CDR2 YNNKEL (reference sequence). V lost 0 bases, J lost 10 bases, and 13 bases stayed unmatched. Pools of viral peptides were used by the ViraFEST assay to expand antigen-specific CD4+ T cells ahead of sequencing. Investigators separated out CD4+ T cells once around 9 days of culture had passed. Their SARS-CoV-2 infection, verified by PCR, occurred between March and December 2020. Cultures of about 2 million PBMC per well contained about 10 IU/ml IL-2 plus 10 ug/ml peptides. Half the medium was swapped for IL-2 medium on days 3 and 7.

This receptor was taken from a human donor who had a prior SARS-CoV-2 infection. The genes are TRBV3-1 (or the pseudogene TRBV3-2) and TRBJ2-1, with 12 bases lining up with TRBD2. The sequences come from CD4+ T cells from PBMCs cultured with HIV peptides, collected before COVID-19 vaccination. Subset denoted: HIV-1 Nef peptide pool negative control/reference culture. As DNA, the CDR3 is TGTGCCAGCAGCCAAGATCCATCGAGGACTAGCGGGACCCCCGAGCAGTTCTTC. Its protein is CASSQDPSRTSGTPEQFF.